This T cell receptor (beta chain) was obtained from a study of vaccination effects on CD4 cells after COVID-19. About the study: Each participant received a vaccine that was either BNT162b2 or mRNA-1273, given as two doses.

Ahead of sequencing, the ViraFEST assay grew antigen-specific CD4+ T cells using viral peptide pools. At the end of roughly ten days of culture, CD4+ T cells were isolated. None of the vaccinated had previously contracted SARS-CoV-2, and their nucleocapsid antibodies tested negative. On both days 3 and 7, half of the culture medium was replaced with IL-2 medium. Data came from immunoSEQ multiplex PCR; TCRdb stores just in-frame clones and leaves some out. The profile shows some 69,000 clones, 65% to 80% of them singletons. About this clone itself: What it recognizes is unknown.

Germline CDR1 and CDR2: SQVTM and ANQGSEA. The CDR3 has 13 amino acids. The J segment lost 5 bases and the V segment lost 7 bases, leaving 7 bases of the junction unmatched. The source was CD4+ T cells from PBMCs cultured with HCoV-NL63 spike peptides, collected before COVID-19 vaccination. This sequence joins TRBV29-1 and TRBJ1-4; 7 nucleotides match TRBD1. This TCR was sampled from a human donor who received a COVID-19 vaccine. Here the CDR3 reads CSAKQGINEKLFF. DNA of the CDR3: TGCAGCGCAAAACAGGGGATAAATGAAAAACTGTTTTTT.